These 15 T cell receptor beta chains came from one sample sequenced in a study of neurological immune-mediated disorders. TCRdb recomputed calls from the 5' RACE reads with MiXCR, one row per CDR3 protein. The sample shows approximately 27,000 distinct CDR3 sequences, under 30% of them seen only once. The source material was CD4+ T cells from blood. The receptor set was obtained from a man aged 45-65 years with HTLV-1-associated myelopathy (HAM/TSP).

This chain uses TRBV7-2 with TRBJ1-2; 9 bases align to TRBD1. CDR1 is SGHTA, CDR2 FQGNSA, per germline. CDR3 length: 14 residues. The junction had 5 bases not matched to a gene; V was cut back by 5 bases and J by 4 bases. In DNA form, the CDR3 reads TGTGCCAGCAGCCCAGACAGGGGGGGCTATGGCTACACCTTC. As protein: CASSPDRGGYGYTF.

As to this clonotype: The junction differs from germline at one of its ends, possibly a read error. The V gene is TRBV20-1, the J gene TRBJ1-6, with 8 bases lining up with TRBD1. CDR1 DFQATT and CDR2 SNEGSKA come from the germline V gene (reference sequence). The CDR3 loop spans 12 amino acids. The CDR3: CSANQQGGPFYF. Written as DNA, the CDR3 is TGCAGTGCTAACCAACAGGGGGGGCCTTTCTACTTT.

This clonotype was recorded many times. V is TRBV10-1 and J is TRBJ2-3; tentatively, D is TRBD2 (7 bases). Germline V CDR1 and CDR2: WNHNN, SYGVQD (reference sequence). V lost 0 bases and J 6 bases, leaving 13 bases between the germline ends. CDR3 length: 15 residues. The chain's CDR3 is CASSESRGGGDTQYF. CDR3 sequence (DNA): TGCGCCAGCAGTGAGTCGAGAGGGGGGGGGGATACGCAGTATTTT.

The rearrangement uses TRBV7-3 and TRBJ2-1, with D maybe TRBD1 (5 bases). The length of the CDR3 is 14 residues. V lost 1 base, J lost 7 bases, and 11 bases lay in between. The V gene's germline CDR1 is SGHTA and CDR2 FQGTGA. CDR3 region: CASSLRAGLNEQFF. The CDR3 coding sequence is TGTGCCAGCAGCTTAAGAGCAGGGTTGAATGAGCAGTTCTTC.

This clonotype was found many times. V and J are TRBV15 and TRBJ2-5; 8 positions agree with TRBD2. CDR1 is LNHNV, CDR2 YYDKDF, per germline (reference sequence). J gave up 6 bases and V 3 bases, and 6 bases lay outside the gene matches. The CDR3 sequence is 14 residues long. Here the CDR3 reads CATSSLEREKTQYF. The CDR3 DNA is TGTGCCACCAGCAGCCTGGAGCGGGAGAAGACCCAGTACTTC.

V usage is TRBV5-6 and J usage is TRBJ1-1, with 9 bases that match TRBD1. Trimming took 5 bases from V and 0 from J; bases not matched to a gene: 8. The CDR3 is made up of 16 amino acids. Germline V gene data show CDR1 as SGHDT and CDR2 as YYEEEE. The CDR3 protein is CASSRRRTGVNTEAFF. The CDR3 DNA reads as TGTGCCAGCAGTCGACGTCGGACAGGGGTGAACACTGAAGCTTTCTTT.

This clonotype came up many times. V is TRBV20-1 and J is TRBJ2-7, with D perhaps assigned TRBD1 or TRBD2 (5 bases each). In germline, CDR1 is DFQATT, CDR2 SNEGSKA (reference sequence). The CDR3 loop spans 14 amino acids. V was trimmed by 3 bases and J by 4 bases, leaving 16 bases between them. The chain's CDR3 is CSASATTGAYEQYF. The DNA of the CDR3 is TGCAGTGCTAGTGCTACCACCGGGGCTTACGAGCAGTACTTC.

This clonotype was found many times. This sequence joins TRBV28 and TRBJ1-1; TRBD1 might be the D (5 bases). This CDR3 has 14 residues. The V and J ends lost 7 bases and 4 bases respectively, with 16 bases between them. CDR1 is MDHEN, CDR2 SYDVKM, per germline. Written as DNA, the CDR3 is TGTGCCAGCACTAAAGTCAGGGTGGCCACTGAAGCTTTCTTT. The encoded protein is CASTKVRVATEAFF.

In this sample, this clonotype turned up many times. DNA for the CDR3: TGTGCCAGCAGCATTCTGCACATTCAGTACTTC. Translated: CASSILHIQYF. V gene TRBV11-2 combines with J gene TRBJ2-4; the D is unclear. This CDR3 has 11 residues. CDR1 and CDR2 (germline): SGHAT, FQNNGV. V dropped 5 bases and J dropped 8 bases, with 7 bases sitting between them.

This clonotype came up many times. V gene TRBV7-2 combines with J gene TRBJ2-7; 7 positions match TRBD1. The germline V gene has CDR1 SGHTA and CDR2 FQGNSA. The CDR3 loop spans 15 amino acids. The junction had 8 bases not matched to a gene; V was cut back by 5 bases and J by 1 base. DNA for the CDR3: TGTGCCAGCAGCAGACCCGGGACAGTTTCCTACGAGCAGTACTTC. Amino acid sequence: CASSRPGTVSYEQYF.

This clonotype was recorded many times. This chain uses TRBV6-5 with TRBJ1-2; 7 bases fit TRBD1. Germline lookup yields CDR1 MNHEY and CDR2 SVGAGI. V trimming: 5 bases; J trimming: 1 base; junction bases outside the gene matches: 7. CDR3 length: 15 amino acids. Here the CDR3 reads CASSTKGAGNYGYTF. CDR3 nucleotide sequence: TGTGCCAGCAGTACCAAGGGGGCCGGTAACTATGGCTACACCTTC.

This clonotype was detected many times. The genes are TRBV20-1 and TRBJ2-7; TRBD1 aligns across 7 bases. The junction had 11 bases not matched to a gene; V was cut back by 6 bases and J by 6 bases. Germline CDR1 is DFQATT and CDR2 is SNEGSKA (reference sequence). The CDR3 contains 13 residues. CDR3 region: CSAPRNRGSEQYF. The CDR3 DNA follows: TGCAGTGCACCGAGGAACAGGGGTTCCGAGCAGTACTTC.

J is TRBJ1-2 and V is TRBV15; D gene unclear. Germline CDR1 is LNHNV and CDR2 is YYDKDF (reference sequence). Trimming pared 5 bases from V and 8 bases from J, leaving 15 bases between. CDR3 length: 13 residues. The CDR3 here is CATSVRYEGGYTF. The CDR3 region has the DNA TGTGCCACCAGCGTTCGCTATGAGGGCGGCTACACCTTC.

This clonotype showed up many times. CDR3 amino acids: CSARSGLNEKLFF. CDR3 nucleotides: TGCAGTGCTAGGAGCGGATTAAATGAAAAACTGTTTTTT. The chain joins TRBV20-1 to TRBJ1-4; D uncertain. The CDR3 runs 13 residues. Trimming stripped 3 bases from V and 5 bases from J, with 10 bases between. Per germline, CDR1 DFQATT and CDR2 SNEGSKA (reference sequence).

Worth noting for this clonotype: At one end the junction does not follow the germline gene, possibly because of a read error. The V and J genes are TRBV20-1 and TRBJ2-3; D gene ambiguous. CDR1 DFQATT and CDR2 SNEGSKA come from the germline V gene (reference sequence). The CDR3 is 13 amino acids. CDR3 sequence (DNA): TGCAGTGCTAGAGTTCCGGGCACACATACGCAGTATTTT. This encodes CSARVPGTHTQYF.